This TCR beta chain appears in the sequencing data of a study of naive and memory T cell subsets. Study-wide points: In naive cells, over 90% of TCR sequences were seen only once. There was no ground truth to check naive and memory subset results. In CD4 and CD8 cells, diversity dropped from naive through EMRA.

For this clonotype: Antigen unknown.

The beta constant-region primer was an equimolar mix of two oligonucleotides covering TRBC1 and TRBC2. Nested alpha and beta constant-region primers with the SP2 primer drove four PCR rounds on ligated cDNA. A 12-nucleotide UMI and the SP2 primer were added to the cDNA 3' end by oligonucleotide ligation. TCRdb recomputed calls from the UMI-ligation and nested PCR reads with MiXCR, one row per CDR3 protein. Of about 120,000 distinct CDR3 sequences in the sample, roughly 36% were seen once. Trimming removed 3 bases from V and 0 bases from J, with 9 bases in between. This CDR3 contains 14 residues. In germline, CDR1 is SGHTA, CDR2 FQGNSA.

V gene TRBV7-2 combines with J gene TRBJ2-7; D is perhaps TRBD1 or TRBD2 (5 bases each). This TCR came from a human donor in good health. Sequencing input: central memory CD4+ T cells from blood. The CDR3 DNA reads TGTGCCAGCAGCTTCCGGGGCAACTCCTACGAGCAGTACTTC. It encodes CASSFRGNSYEQYF. Filled out from reference TRBV7-2 and TRBJ2-7, the complete variable domain reads GAGVSQSPSNKVTEKGKDVELRCDPISGHTALYWYRQSLGQGLEFLIYFQGNSAPDKSGLPSDRFSAERTGGSVSTLTIQRTQQEDSAVYLCASSFRGNSYEQYFGPGTRLTVT.